The clone carrying this TCR beta chain appeared many times. Patients had newly diagnosed, untreated stage II-IVA oral cavity squamous cell carcinoma. PBMC libraries mostly used roughly 460 ng of input genomic DNA, with six replicates per sample. Here immunoSEQ multiplex PCR was the method, and the copy in TCRdb shows in-frame clones only, minus some. In the table there are roughly 60,000 clones, 79% of which are singletons. This CDR3 comprises 14 residues. Germline V gene sequence: CDR1 LNHDA, CDR2 SQIVND (reference sequence). V lost 5 bases, J lost 6 bases, and 6 bases stayed unmatched. This record belongs to a study of neoadjuvant anti-PD-1 for oral cavity cancer.

The sequenced sample was PBMCs, obtained before nivolumab (anti-PD-1) treatment. J is TRBJ1-5 and V is TRBV19; 8 bases map to TRBD1. This clonotype was sampled from a person aged 35-80 years with oral cavity squamous cell carcinoma. The CDR3 here is CASSDGQGPQPQHF. In DNA, the CDR3 is TGTGCCAGTAGTGACGGACAGGGCCCTCAGCCCCAGCATTTT.